The clone carrying this T cell receptor beta chain was detected only a few times. Trimming cost V 2 bases and J 1 base, with 8 bases left between them. Germline values: CDR1 SQVTM, CDR2 ANQGSEA. The CDR3 extends over 13 amino acids. This sample is drawn from a study of CD8+CD57+ T cells in acquired aplastic anemia. The use of genomic DNA as template underpinned the TCR beta VDJ and CDR3 profiling. TCRdb re-derived calls from the reads in MiXCR, one entry per CDR3 protein. Here the sample spans over 150,000 distinct CDR3 sequences, around 45% being singletons. The rearrangement joins TRBV29-1 to TRBJ1-1; no clear D. The sequencing sample was made of sorted CD4+, CD8+, or CD8+CD57+ T cells (not recorded which) from PBMCs. The sequence was obtained from a human donor in good health. This CDR3 is CSVEWPANTEAFF. Here the CDR3 DNA reads TGCAGCGTTGAATGGCCCGCGAACACTGAAGCTTTCTTT.